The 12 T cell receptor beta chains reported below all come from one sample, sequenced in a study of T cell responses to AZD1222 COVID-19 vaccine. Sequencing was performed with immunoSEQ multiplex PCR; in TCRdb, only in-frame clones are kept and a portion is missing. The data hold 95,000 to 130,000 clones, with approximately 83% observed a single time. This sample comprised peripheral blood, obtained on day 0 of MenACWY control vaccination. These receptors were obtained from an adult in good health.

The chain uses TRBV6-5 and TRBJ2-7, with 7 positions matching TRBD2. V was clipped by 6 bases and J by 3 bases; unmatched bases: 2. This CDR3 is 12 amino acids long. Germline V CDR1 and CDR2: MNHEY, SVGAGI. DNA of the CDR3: TGTGCCAGCAGGGGGGGGGACTACGAGCAGTACTTC. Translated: CASRGGDYEQYF.

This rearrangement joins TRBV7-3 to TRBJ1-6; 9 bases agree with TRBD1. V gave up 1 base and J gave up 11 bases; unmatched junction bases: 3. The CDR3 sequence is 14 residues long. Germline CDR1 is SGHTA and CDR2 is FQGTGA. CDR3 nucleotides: TGTGCCAGCAGCTTAAGGGGACAGGGAACACCCCTCCACTTT. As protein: CASSLRGQGTPLHF.

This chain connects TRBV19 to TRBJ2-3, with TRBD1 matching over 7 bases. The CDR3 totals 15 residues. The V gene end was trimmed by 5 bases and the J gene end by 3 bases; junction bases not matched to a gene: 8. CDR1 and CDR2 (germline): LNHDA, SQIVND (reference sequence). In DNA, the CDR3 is TGTGCCAGTAGTGAGGGACAGCTCGCGACAGATACGCAGTATTTT. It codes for CASSEGQLATDTQYF.

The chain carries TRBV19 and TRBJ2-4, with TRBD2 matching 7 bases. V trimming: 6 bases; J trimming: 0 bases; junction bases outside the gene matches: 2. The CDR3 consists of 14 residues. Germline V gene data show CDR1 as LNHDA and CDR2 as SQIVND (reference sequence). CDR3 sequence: CASRGGKAKNIQYF. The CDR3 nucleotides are TGTGCCAGTAGGGGGGGGAAAGCCAAAAACATTCAGTACTTC.

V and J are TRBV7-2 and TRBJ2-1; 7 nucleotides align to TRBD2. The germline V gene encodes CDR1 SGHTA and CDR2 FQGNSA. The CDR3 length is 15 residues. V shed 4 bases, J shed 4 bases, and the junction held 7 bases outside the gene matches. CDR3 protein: CASSSGPGGYNEQFF. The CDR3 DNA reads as TGTGCCAGCAGCTCCGGACCGGGGGGATACAATGAGCAGTTCTTC. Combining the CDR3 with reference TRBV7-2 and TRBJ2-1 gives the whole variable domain GAGVSQSPSNKVTEKGKDVELRCDPISGHTALYWYRQSLGQGLEFLIYFQGNSAPDKSGLPSDRFSAERTGGSVSTLTIQRTQQEDSAVYLCASSSGPGGYNEQFFGPGTRLTVL.

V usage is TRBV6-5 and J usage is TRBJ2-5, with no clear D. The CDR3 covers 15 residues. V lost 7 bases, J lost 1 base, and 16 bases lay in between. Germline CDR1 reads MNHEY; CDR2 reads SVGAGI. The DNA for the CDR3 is TGTGCCAGCACCCCCACCATCCCCCTCCAAGAGACCCAGTACTTC. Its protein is CASTPTIPLQETQYF.

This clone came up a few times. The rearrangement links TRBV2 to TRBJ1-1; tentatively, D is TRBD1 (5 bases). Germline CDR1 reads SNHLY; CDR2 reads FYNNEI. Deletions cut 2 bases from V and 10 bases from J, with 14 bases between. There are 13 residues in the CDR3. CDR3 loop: CASSEQGTEGAFF. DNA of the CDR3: TGTGCCAGCAGTGAACAGGGCACTGAGGGAGCTTTCTTT.

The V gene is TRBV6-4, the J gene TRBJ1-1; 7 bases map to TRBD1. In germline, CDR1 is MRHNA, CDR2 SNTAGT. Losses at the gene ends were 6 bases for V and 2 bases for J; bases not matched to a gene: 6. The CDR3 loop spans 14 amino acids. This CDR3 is CASRATGDNTEAFF. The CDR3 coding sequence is TGTGCCAGCAGGGCTACAGGGGACAACACTGAAGCTTTCTTT.

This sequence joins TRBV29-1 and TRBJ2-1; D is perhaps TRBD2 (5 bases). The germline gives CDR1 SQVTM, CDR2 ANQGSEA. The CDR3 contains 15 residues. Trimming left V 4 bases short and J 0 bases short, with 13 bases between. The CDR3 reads CSVVVLASSYNEQFF. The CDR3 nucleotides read TGCAGCGTTGTGGTTCTAGCTAGCTCCTACAATGAGCAGTTCTTC.

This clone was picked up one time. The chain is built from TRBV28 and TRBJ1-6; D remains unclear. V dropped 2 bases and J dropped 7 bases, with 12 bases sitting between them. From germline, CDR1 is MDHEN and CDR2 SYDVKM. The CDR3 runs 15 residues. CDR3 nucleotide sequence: TGTGCCAGCAGTTTACCAGCCATCGAAAATTCACCCCTCCACTTT. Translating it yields CASSLPAIENSPLHF. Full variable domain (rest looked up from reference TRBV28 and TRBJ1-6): DVKVTQSSRYLVKRTGEKVFLECVQDMDHENMFWYRQDPGLGLRLIYFSYDVKMKEKGDIPEGYSVSREKKERFSLILESASTNQTSMYLCASSLPAIENSPLHFGNGTRLTVT.

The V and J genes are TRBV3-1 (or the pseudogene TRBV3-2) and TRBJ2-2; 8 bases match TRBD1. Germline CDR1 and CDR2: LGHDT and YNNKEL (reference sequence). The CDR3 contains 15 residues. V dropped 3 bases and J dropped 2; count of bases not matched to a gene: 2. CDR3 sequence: CASSQGQANTGELFF. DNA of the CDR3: TGTGCCAGCAGCCAGGGACAGGCCAACACCGGGGAGCTGTTTTTT.

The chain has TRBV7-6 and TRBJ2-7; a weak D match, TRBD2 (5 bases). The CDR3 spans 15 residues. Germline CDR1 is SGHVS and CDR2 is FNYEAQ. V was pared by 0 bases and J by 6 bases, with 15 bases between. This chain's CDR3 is CASSLASNGGSEQYF. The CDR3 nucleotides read TGTGCCAGCAGCTTAGCGTCCAATGGTGGGAGCGAGCAGTACTTC.